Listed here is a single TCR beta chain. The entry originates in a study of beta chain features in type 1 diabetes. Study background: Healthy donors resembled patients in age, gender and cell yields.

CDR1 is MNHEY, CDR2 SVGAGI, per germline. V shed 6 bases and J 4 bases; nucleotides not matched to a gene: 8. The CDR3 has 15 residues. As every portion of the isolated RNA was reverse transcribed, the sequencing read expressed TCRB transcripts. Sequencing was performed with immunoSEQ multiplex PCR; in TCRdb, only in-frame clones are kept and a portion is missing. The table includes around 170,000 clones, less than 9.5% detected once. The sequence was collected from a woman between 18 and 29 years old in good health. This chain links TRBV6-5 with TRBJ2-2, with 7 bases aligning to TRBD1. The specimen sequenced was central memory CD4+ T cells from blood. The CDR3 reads CASRTGLYSTGELFF. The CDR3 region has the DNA TGTGCCAGCAGGACAGGGTTATATTCCACCGGGGAGCTGTTTTTT.